This T cell receptor beta chain stems from a study of blood T cell repertoires in COVID-19. Method: immunoSEQ multiplex PCR; TCRdb's copy keeps in-frame clones and lacks some. The sample has under 250,000 clones; roughly 86% are singletons. Germline V gene data show CDR1 as DFQATT and CDR2 as SNEGSKA (reference sequence). The CDR3 length is 10 residues. V shed 5 bases and J shed 8 bases, with 9 bases lying between them. Sequencing was done on a sample of peripheral blood. This TCR was sampled from a woman aged 40 to 50 with acute or convalescent COVID-19. The chain is built from TRBV20-1 and TRBJ1-1; the D is unclear. CDR3 residues: CSASTLEAFF. In nucleotides, the CDR3 is TGCAGTGCTTCTACACTAGAAGCTTTCTTT.